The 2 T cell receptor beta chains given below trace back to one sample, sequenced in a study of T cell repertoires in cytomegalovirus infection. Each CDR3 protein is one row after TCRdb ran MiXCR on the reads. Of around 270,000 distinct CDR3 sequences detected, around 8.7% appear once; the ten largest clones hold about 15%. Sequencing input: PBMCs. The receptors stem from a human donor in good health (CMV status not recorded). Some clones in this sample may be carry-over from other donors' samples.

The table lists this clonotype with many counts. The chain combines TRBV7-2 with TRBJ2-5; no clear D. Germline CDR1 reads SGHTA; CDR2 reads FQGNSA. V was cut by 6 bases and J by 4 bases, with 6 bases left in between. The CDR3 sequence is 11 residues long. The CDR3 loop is CASSSAETQYF. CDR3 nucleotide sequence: TGTGCCAGCAGTTCCGCAGAGACCCAGTACTTC.

CDR3: CASSQDQGSQPQHF. The CDR3, as DNA: TGCGCCAGCAGCCAAGATCAGGGTAGTCAGCCCCAGCATTTT. The chain employs TRBV4-3 and TRBJ1-5, with TRBD1 as a possible D gene (5 bases). Trimming left V 0 bases short and J 6 bases short, with 9 bases between. The germline V gene has CDR1 LGHNA and CDR2 YSLEER. This CDR3 has 14 residues.